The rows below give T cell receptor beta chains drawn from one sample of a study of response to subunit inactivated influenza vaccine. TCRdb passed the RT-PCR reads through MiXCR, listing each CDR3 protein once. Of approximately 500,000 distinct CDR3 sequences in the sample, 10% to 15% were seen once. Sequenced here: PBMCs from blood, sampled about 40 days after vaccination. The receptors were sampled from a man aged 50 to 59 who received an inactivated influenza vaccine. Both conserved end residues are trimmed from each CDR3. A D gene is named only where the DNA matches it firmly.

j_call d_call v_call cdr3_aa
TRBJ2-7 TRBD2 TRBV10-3 AISPYTSGGRSYEQY
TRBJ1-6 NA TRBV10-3 AISEFGGLTNSPLH
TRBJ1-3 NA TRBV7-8 ASSLARTTIY
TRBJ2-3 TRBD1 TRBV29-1 SAQGRQGPDTQY
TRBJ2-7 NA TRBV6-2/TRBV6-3 ASRATETYEQY
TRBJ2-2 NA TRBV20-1 SASGVSEGGELF
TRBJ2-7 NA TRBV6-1 ASSDRAYEQY
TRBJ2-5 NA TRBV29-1 SVKARGFQETQY
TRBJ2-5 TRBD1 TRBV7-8 ASSPDLGTGVQETQY
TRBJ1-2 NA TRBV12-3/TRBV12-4 ASRGGGGADYGYT
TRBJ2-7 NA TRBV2 ASSEVRGFGQY
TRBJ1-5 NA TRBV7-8 ASSPLRFYGNQPQH
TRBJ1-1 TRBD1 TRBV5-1 ASSRDRRMGSEAF
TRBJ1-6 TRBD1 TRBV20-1 SARDPGQGASPLH
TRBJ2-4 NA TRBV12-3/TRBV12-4 ASSFGPLAKNIQY
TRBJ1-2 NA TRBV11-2 ASSLGSWGGYT
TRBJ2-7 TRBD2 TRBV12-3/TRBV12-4 ASRPSGGAGEQY
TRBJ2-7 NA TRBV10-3 AISESIPGDYEQY
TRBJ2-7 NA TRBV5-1 ASSWTGTPYEQY
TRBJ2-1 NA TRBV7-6 ASSFSQSNEQF
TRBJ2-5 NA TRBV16 ASSQSRYSGETQY
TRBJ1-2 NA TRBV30 AWTGRGNYGYT
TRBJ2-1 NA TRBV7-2 ASSPQRAPNEQF
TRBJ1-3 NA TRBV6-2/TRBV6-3 ASRARDRSGNTIY
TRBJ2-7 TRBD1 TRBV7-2 ASSSFRDRGLYEQY
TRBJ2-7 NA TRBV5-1 ASRSSAEQY
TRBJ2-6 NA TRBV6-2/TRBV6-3 ASTLEEGVGANVLT
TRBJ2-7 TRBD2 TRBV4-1 ASSSRTSGSYEQY
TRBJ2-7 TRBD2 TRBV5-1 ASSLSYPGGGAYEQY
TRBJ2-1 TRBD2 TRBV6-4 ASSPLAGGHSDEQF
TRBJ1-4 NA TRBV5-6 ASSREPTGRVEKLF
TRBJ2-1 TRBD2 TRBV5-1 ASSSSSGSLYEQF
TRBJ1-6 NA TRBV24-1 ATSEGGYNSPLH
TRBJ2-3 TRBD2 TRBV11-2 ASSLGSGGAKDTQY
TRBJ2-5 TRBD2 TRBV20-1 SASTSGGARETQY
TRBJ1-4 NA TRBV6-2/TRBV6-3 ASRDGTGEKLF
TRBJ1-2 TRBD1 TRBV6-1 ASSRDREGYT
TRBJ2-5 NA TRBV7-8 ASSLTEQLPETQY
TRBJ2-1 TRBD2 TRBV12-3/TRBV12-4 ASSLVVPGGNEQF
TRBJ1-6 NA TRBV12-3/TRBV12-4 ASRQGGSPLH
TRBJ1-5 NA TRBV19 ASIQGPLSNQPQH
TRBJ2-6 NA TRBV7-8 ASSLVSRESGANVLT
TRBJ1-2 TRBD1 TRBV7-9 ASSGWDSNYGYT
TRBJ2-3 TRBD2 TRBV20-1 SAPKAGVTDTQY
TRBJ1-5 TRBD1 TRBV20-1 SARVAGGPYSNQPQH
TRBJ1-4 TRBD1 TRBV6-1 ASSRQGKYEKLF